These T cell receptor beta chains were read from a single sample in a study of T-cell memory formation after mild COVID-19. TCRdb redid the calling of the 5' RACE reads with MiXCR, one entry per CDR3 protein. This table holds about half a million distinct CDR3 sequences, around a sixth found once. The sample consisted of PBMCs or a T cell subset sorted from them (not recorded which). Receptors originate from an adult woman who had mild COVID-19 (a few samples of this study predate the infection). Cell type and time point are not known. Each CDR3 is given with its conserved first and last residue. The D gene is left open where the match is weak. Only some rows state a clone size, as once, few, many or a class for expanded clones.

V: TRBV4-2
size: once
D: TRBD2
J: TRBJ2-1
CDR3: CASSRPRGVAGMSYNEQFF
DNA: TGTGCCAGCAGCCGACCACGGGGGGTGGCGGGAATGTCCTACAATGAGCAGTTCTTC

V: TRBV7-9
size: few
D: -
J: TRBJ1-1
CDR3: CASSLVDSSRPLDTEAFF
DNA: TGTGCCAGCAGCTTGGTGGACAGCTCACGGCCCTTGGACACTGAAGCTTTCTTT

V: TRBV6-1
size: few
D: -
J: TRBJ2-5
CDR3: CASSDLGWESSGETQYF
DNA: TGTGCCAGCAGTGATCTTGGGTGGGAATCTTCGGGGGAGACCCAGTACTTC

V: TRBV12-3/TRBV12-4
size: few
D: -
J: TRBJ2-4
CDR3: CASLHPPEYIQYF
DNA: TGTGCCAGCCTCCACCCCCCTGAATACATTCAGTACTTC

V: TRBV20-1
size: few
D: TRBD2
J: TRBJ2-3
CDR3: CSARPSGRRGDTQYF
DNA: TGCAGTGCTAGACCTAGCGGCCGCCGGGGAGATACGCAGTATTTT

V: TRBV5-1
size: few
D: -
J: TRBJ1-1
CDR3: CASSLEGTPNTEAFF
DNA: TGCGCCAGCAGCTTGGAGGGGACACCGAACACTGAAGCTTTCTTT

V: TRBV18
size: once
D: -
J: TRBJ2-7
CDR3: CASSPVEGTYEQYF
DNA: TGTGCCAGCTCACCAGTGGAGGGGACCTACGAGCAGTACTTC

V: TRBV20-1
size: -
D: -
J: TRBJ2-5
CDR3: CSDRPAQETQYF
DNA: TGCAGTGACCGACCTGCCCAAGAGACCCAGTACTTC

V: TRBV3-1
size: -
D: -
J: TRBJ2-7
CDR3: CASSDSGLTSF
DNA: TGTGCCAGCAGCGACTCGGGACTCACGTCTTTC

V: TRBV6-5
size: -
D: -
J: TRBJ2-7
CDR3: CASSYSRGHRNEQYF
DNA: TGTGCCAGCAGTTATTCACGGGGACATCGGAACGAGCAGTACTTC

V: TRBV7-2
size: -
D: -
J: TRBJ2-7
CDR3: CASSLVTNEQYF
DNA: TGTGCCAGCAGCTTAGTCACCAACGAGCAGTACTTC

V: TRBV27
size: -
D: -
J: TRBJ2-7
CDR3: CASSFWRSPYEQYF
DNA: TGTGCCAGCAGTTTCTGGCGGAGTCCCTACGAGCAGTACTTC

V: TRBV5-1
size: -
D: -
J: TRBJ1-6
CDR3: CASSPNLFGVNSPLHF
DNA: TGCGCCAGCAGCCCAAACCTTTTTGGAGTAAATTCACCCCTCCACTTT

V: TRBV20-1
size: -
D: TRBD1
J: TRBJ1-1
CDR3: CSARTGTVNTEAFF
DNA: TGCAGTGCAAGGACCGGGACAGTTAACACTGAAGCTTTCTTT

V: TRBV2
size: -
D: TRBD1
J: TRBJ1-2
CDR3: CASSGTGGVYGYTF
DNA: TGTGCCAGCAGTGGGACAGGGGGCGTTTACGGCTACACCTTC

V: TRBV9
size: many
D: -
J: TRBJ2-3
CDR3: CASSVGLLRTDTQYF
DNA: TGTGCCAGCAGCGTAGGACTCCTCCGCACAGATACGCAGTATTTT

V: TRBV4-1
size: -
D: TRBD2
J: TRBJ2-3
CDR3: CASSQDRLAGPGDTQYF
DNA: TGCGCCAGCAGCCAAGATCGGTTAGCGGGGCCCGGAGATACGCAGTATTTT

V: TRBV7-9
size: few
D: TRBD2
J: TRBJ2-7
CDR3: CASSSGLAGAREQYF
DNA: TGTGCCAGCAGCTCTGGACTAGCGGGAGCTAGGGAGCAGTACTTC

V: TRBV6-5
size: few
D: TRBD1
J: TRBJ1-5
CDR3: CASSSTRGLQPQHF
DNA: TGTGCCAGCAGCTCAACCAGGGGGCTTCAGCCCCAGCATTTT

V: TRBV4-2
size: few
D: -
J: TRBJ2-3
CDR3: CASSPGNSGPTDTQYF
DNA: TGTGCCAGCAGCCCCGGAAATAGCGGACCCACAGATACGCAGTATTTT

V: TRBV15
size: few
D: -
J: TRBJ1-1
CDR3: CATSTRQRTEAFF
DNA: TGTGCCACCAGCACACGACAGCGGACTGAAGCTTTCTTT

V: TRBV5-1
size: few
D: -
J: TRBJ1-2
CDR3: CASSPGRGSGFESYTF
DNA: TGCGCCAGCAGCCCGGGAAGGGGGTCGGGTTTTGAGAGCTACACCTTC

V: TRBV5-1
size: -
D: TRBD1
J: TRBJ1-1
CDR3: CASSSHRDRNTEDFF
DNA: TGCGCCAGCAGCTCTCACAGGGACAGGAACACTGAAGATTTCTTT

V: TRBV29-1
size: few
D: TRBD1
J: TRBJ1-4
CDR3: CSVLLTGGLNEKLFF
DNA: TGCAGCGTTTTACTTACAGGGGGCTTGAATGAAAAACTGTTTTTT

V: TRBV7-3
size: few
D: -
J: TRBJ2-1
CDR3: CASSDNGGTAYNEQFF
DNA: TGTGCCAGCAGTGATAATGGGGGGACAGCCTACAATGAGCAGTTCTTC

V: TRBV7-9
size: few
D: -
J: TRBJ1-1
CDR3: CASSLAISPSNTEAFF
DNA: TGTGCCAGCAGCTTAGCTATTTCTCCTTCGAACACTGAAGCTTTCTTT

V: TRBV12-3/TRBV12-4
size: -
D: -
J: TRBJ1-4
CDR3: CASSLIQGGGEKLIF
DNA: TGTGCCAGCAGCCTGATACAGGGAGGGGGTGAAAAACTGATTTTT

V: TRBV9
size: -
D: -
J: TRBJ1-2
CDR3: CASSSLGHANYGYTF
DNA: TGTGCCAGCAGCTCCCTGGGGCACGCCAACTATGGCTACACCTTC

V: TRBV5-6
size: -
D: -
J: TRBJ2-7
CDR3: CASSLKGGSYEQYF
DNA: TGTGCCAGCAGCTTGAAGGGAGGCTCCTACGAGCAGTACTTC

V: TRBV7-2
size: many
D: TRBD1
J: TRBJ2-3
CDR3: CASSLDRDSTDTQYF
DNA: TGTGCCAGCAGCTTGGACAGGGATAGCACAGATACGCAGTATTTT

V: TRBV9
size: -
D: -
J: TRBJ1-1
CDR3: CASSVESGMNTEAFF
DNA: TGTGCCAGCAGCGTAGAGTCCGGGATGAACACTGAAGCTTTCTTT

V: TRBV20-1
size: -
D: TRBD2
J: TRBJ2-7
CDR3: CSARDTSGPSGSYEQYF
DNA: TGCAGTGCTAGAGATACGAGTGGGCCTAGCGGTTCCTACGAGCAGTACTTC

V: TRBV12-3/TRBV12-4
size: -
D: -
J: TRBJ1-1
CDR3: CASSPRRQADTEAFF
DNA: TGTGCCAGCAGTCCCCGCCGGCAGGCGGACACTGAAGCTTTCTTT

V: TRBV4-3
size: -
D: -
J: TRBJ1-4
CDR3: CASSHYTATNEKLFF
DNA: TGCGCCAGCAGCCATTACACCGCAACTAATGAAAAACTGTTTTTT

V: TRBV7-9
size: many
D: -
J: TRBJ1-2
CDR3: CASSSTGPYGYTF
DNA: TGTGCCAGCAGCTCGACAGGACCCTATGGCTACACCTTC

V: TRBV6-6
size: -
D: -
J: TRBJ1-5
CDR3: CASRQGGQGVGNQPQHF
DNA: TGTGCCAGCAGGCAAGGGGGGCAAGGGGTTGGCAATCAGCCCCAGCATTTT

V: TRBV20-1
size: many
D: -
J: TRBJ1-2
CDR3: CSARVNYGYTF
DNA: TGCAGTGCTAGAGTTAACTATGGCTACACCTTC

V: TRBV19
size: -
D: TRBD2
J: TRBJ2-7
CDR3: CARAGGPSYEQYF
DNA: TGTGCCAGGGCGGGGGGCCCCTCCTACGAGCAGTACTTC

V: TRBV10-3
size: once
D: -
J: TRBJ1-3
CDR3: CAISGTATSSGNTIYF
DNA: TGTGCCATCAGTGGGACGGCCACTTCCTCTGGAAACACCATATATTTT

V: TRBV7-6
size: -
D: TRBD2
J: TRBJ2-7
CDR3: CASSLLPGTSGSSYEQYF
DNA: TGTGCCAGCAGCTTACTCCCCGGGACTAGCGGGAGCTCCTACGAGCAGTACTTC

V: TRBV5-5
size: -
D: -
J: TRBJ1-1
CDR3: CASILVAEAFF
DNA: -

V: TRBV14
size: few
D: -
J: TRBJ2-3
CDR3: CASSQAGFTQYF
DNA: TGTGCCAGCAGCCAAGCAGGGTTTACGCAGTATTTT

V: TRBV9
size: few
D: TRBD2
J: TRBJ2-2
CDR3: CASSVLETSGLVNTGELFF
DNA: TGTGCCAGCAGCGTGCTCGAGACTAGCGGGTTGGTGAACACCGGGGAGCTGTTTTTT